This T cell receptor (beta chain) emerged from a study of patients and donors after allogeneic stem cell transplantation. TCRdb independently ran MiXCR on the RT-PCR reads; one entry per CDR3 protein. The sample includes about 230,000 distinct CDR3 sequences, less than 15% of them seen just once. CDR1 and CDR2 from the germline V gene are PRHDT and FYEKMQ (reference sequence). This CDR3 has 12 amino acids. V shed 1 base and J shed 7 bases, with 5 bases lying between them. What was sequenced was blood, either unsorted or a sorted T cell fraction (not recorded which). The origin of this receptor is a human donor who was either an allogeneic HSCT recipient or a stem cell or donor lymphocyte infusion donor (not recorded which). It is not recorded whose cells these are; they may come from a transplant donor. J is TRBJ2-1 and V is TRBV13; D gene ambiguous. The DNA of the CDR3 is TGTGCCAGCAGCTTAGCTTTGAATGAGCAGTTCTTC. Translated: CASSLALNEQFF.